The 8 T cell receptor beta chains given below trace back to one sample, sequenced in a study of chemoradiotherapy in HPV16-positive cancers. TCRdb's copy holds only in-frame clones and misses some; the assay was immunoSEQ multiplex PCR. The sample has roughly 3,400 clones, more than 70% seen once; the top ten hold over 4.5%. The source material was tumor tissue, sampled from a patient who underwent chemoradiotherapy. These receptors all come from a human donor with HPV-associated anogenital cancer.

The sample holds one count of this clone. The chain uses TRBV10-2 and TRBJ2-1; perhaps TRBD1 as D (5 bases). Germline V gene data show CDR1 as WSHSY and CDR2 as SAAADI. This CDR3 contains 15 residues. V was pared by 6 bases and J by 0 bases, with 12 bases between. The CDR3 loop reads CASSKGEFSYNEQFF. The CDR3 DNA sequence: TGCGCCAGCAGCAAAGGGGAATTCTCCTACAATGAGCAGTTCTTC.

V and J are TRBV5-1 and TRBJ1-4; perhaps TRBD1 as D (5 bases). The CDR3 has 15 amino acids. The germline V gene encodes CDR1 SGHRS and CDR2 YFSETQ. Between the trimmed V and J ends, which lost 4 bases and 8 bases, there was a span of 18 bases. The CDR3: CASSPPAGEGEKLFF. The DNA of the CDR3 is TGCGCCAGCAGCCCACCGGCGGGTGAGGGGGAAAAACTGTTTTTT.

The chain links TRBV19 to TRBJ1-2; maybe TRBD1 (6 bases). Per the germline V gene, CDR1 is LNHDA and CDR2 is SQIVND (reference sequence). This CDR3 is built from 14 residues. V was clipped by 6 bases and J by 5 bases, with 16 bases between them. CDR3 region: CASRPDSVKYGYTF. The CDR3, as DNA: TGTGCCAGTAGGCCGGACAGTGTTAAGTATGGCTACACCTTC.

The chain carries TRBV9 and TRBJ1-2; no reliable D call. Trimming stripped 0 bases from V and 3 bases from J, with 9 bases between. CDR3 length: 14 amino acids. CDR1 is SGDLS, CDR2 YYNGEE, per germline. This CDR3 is CASSVDGEHYGYTF. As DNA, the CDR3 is TGTGCCAGCAGCGTAGACGGGGAACACTATGGCTACACCTTC.

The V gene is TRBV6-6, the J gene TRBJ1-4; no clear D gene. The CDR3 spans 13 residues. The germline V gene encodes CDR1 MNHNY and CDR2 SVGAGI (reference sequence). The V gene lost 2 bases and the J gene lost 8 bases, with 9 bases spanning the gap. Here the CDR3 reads CASSYRVSEKLFF. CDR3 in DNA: TGTGCCAGCAGTTACAGGGTTTCCGAAAAACTGTTTTTT.

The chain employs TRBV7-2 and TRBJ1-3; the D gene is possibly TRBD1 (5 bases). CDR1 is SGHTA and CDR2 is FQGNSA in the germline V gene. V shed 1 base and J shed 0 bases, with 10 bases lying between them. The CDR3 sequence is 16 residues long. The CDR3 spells CASSLVGPGSGNTIYF. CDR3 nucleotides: TGTGCCAGCAGCTTAGTGGGGCCAGGCTCTGGAAACACCATATATTTT.

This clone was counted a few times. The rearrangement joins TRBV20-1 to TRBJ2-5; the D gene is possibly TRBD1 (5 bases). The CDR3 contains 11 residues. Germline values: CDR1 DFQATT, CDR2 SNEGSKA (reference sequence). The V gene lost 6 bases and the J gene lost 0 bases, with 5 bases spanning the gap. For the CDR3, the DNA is TGCAGTGCACAGGACCAAGAGACCCAGTACTTC. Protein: CSAQDQETQYF.

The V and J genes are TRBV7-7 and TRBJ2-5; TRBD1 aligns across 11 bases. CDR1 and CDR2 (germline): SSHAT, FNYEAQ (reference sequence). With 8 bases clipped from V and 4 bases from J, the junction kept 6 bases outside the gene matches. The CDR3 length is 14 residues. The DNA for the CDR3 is TGTGCCAGCGGGTCCGGGACAGGGGGAGAGACCCAGTACTTC. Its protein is CASGSGTGGETQYF.